This T cell receptor (beta chain) was obtained from a study of OX40 agonist ivuxolimab in advanced cancers. For the study at large: The group had a mean age of 60 years, ranged from roughly 20 to 80, and was approximately 81% male. Regarding the study as a whole: Within 6 weeks, CD4+ and CD8+ blood T cells expanded clonally at 0.1 to 3.0 mg/kg.

This CDR3 has 15 amino acids. Trimming cost V 5 bases and J 7 bases, with 18 bases left between them. Per the germline V gene, CDR1 is MNHNS and CDR2 is SASEGT. This clone counts as medium-sized. Its antigen is not known. Measured with immunoSEQ multiplex PCR; TCRdb has only the in-frame clones, and not every one. The repertoire has tens of thousands of clones, about 78% of them found once; the top ten carry 9.5% to 15%. This clonotype originated in an adult with an advanced solid tumor such as melanoma, head and neck, liver or kidney cancer. V and J are TRBV6-1 and TRBJ1-5; weak D call: TRBD1 (6 bases). The starting material was CD4+ or CD8+ T cells sorted from blood, obtained in a trial of the OX40 agonist ivuxolimab. CDR3: CASSPVQGGRQPQHF. The CDR3 bases are TGTGCCAGCAGTCCAGTACAGGGAGGCAGGCAGCCCCAGCATTTT.